The 21 T cell receptor beta chains below were found in one sample sequenced in a study of long-term antiretroviral therapy in people with HIV. This was the immunoSEQ v3.0 assay at survey level. This table comes from immunoSEQ multiplex PCR, and its TCRdb copy is limited to in-frame clones, with some not included. The sample has 15,000 to 25,000 clones, roughly 87% seen once. The specimen comprised unsorted PBMCs, sampled 2.1 years after starting antiretroviral therapy. These receptors all stem from a man younger than 35 with HIV.

The CDR3 DNA reads TGTGCCAGCAGTTTCCTTTCACAGGGAGGCGAGCAGTTCTTC. Residues: CASSFLSQGGEQFF. The chain joins TRBV27 to TRBJ2-1, with D perhaps given as TRBD1 or TRBD2 (6 bases each). Trimming took off 3 bases at V and 10 bases at J, with 16 bases between the two ends. From germline, CDR1 is MNHEY and CDR2 SMNVEV (reference sequence). The CDR3 runs 14 residues.

This clone has just one count. The gene calls are TRBV14 and TRBJ1-1; D not certain. Germline V gene sequence: CDR1 SGHDN, CDR2 FVKESK. The CDR3 is made up of 13 amino acids. The V end lost 6 bases, the J end lost 1 base, and 9 bases lay between the germline ends. The chain's CDR3 is CASRQNRNTEAFF. CDR3 in DNA: TGTGCCAGCAGACAAAATCGGAACACTGAAGCTTTCTTT.

The rearrangement uses TRBV5-1 and TRBJ1-1; D is perhaps TRBD1 (5 bases). The CDR3 runs to 15 residues. Trimming took 4 bases from V and 1 from J, leaving 14 bases between them. Germline CDR1 reads SGHRS; CDR2 reads YFSETQ. CDR3 in amino acids: CASSPGGEGNTEAFF. The CDR3 DNA follows: TGCGCCAGCAGCCCGGGGGGGGAAGGGAACACTGAAGCTTTCTTT.

CDR3 residues: CASSVGDSLYEQYF. The CDR3 DNA follows: TGTGCCAGCAGCGTGGGGGACTCCCTCTACGAGCAGTACTTC. The chain uses TRBV9 and TRBJ2-7, with D possibly matching TRBD2 (6 bases). Trimming took off 2 bases at V and 3 bases at J, with 12 bases between the two ends. The CDR3 sequence is 14 residues long. The V gene's germline CDR1 is SGDLS and CDR2 YYNGEE.

CDR3 DNA sequence: TGTGCCAGCAGCGGACAGGGGGCGGTGGCTGACACCGGGGAGCTGTTTTTT. Translated: CASSGQGAVADTGELFF. The chain links TRBV9 to TRBJ2-2, with TRBD1 matching 10 bases. V was clipped by 3 bases and J by 3 bases; unmatched bases: 8. This CDR3 contains 17 residues. Germline CDR1 SGDLS, CDR2 YYNGEE.

This chain connects TRBV19 to TRBJ2-1, with a weak D call TRBD1 (6 bases). CDR3 length: 15 residues. Trimming pared 3 bases from V and 6 bases from J, leaving 15 bases between. Looked up from germline, CDR1 is LNHDA and CDR2 is SQIVND (reference sequence). CDR3 sequence: CASSIGTSLSNEQFF. CDR3 in DNA: TGTGCCAGTAGTATTGGGACAAGTCTTTCCAATGAGCAGTTCTTC.

V and J are TRBV11-2 and TRBJ2-7; weak D call: TRBD2 (5 bases). Looked up from germline, CDR1 is SGHAT and CDR2 is FQNNGV. There are 19 residues in the CDR3. Trimming took 0 bases from V and 3 from J, leaving 24 bases between them. In DNA, the CDR3 is TGTGCCAGCAGCTTAGATGGAGGCCAGTTCCTTATACGCGACTACGAGCAGTACTTC. This encodes CASSLDGGQFLIRDYEQYF.

By proportion, this clone is medium-sized. The J gene is TRBJ2-7, the V gene TRBV2; 8 bases agree with TRBD1. Germline V gene lookup returns CDR1 SNHLY and CDR2 FYNNEI. V shed 7 bases and J 6 bases; nucleotides not matched to a gene: 11. The CDR3 loop spans 14 amino acids. The CDR3 region is CASNTPGQELEQYF. The DNA for the CDR3 is TGTGCCAGCAACACGCCGGGACAGGAACTCGAGCAGTACTTC.

The sample holds a few counts of this clone. The chain recombines TRBV11-2 with TRBJ2-7; no definite D call. The germline V gene encodes CDR1 SGHAT and CDR2 FQNNGV. The CDR3 loop spans 11 amino acids. V was clipped by 6 bases and J by 3 bases, with 6 bases between them. The CDR3 DNA is TGTGCCAGCAGTAAGGGCTACGAGCAGTACTTC. Residues: CASSKGYEQYF.

This clone is a singleton in its sample. The chain uses TRBV28 and TRBJ1-5, with a weak D call TRBD1 (6 bases). Germline V gene data show CDR1 as MDHEN and CDR2 as SYDVKM. The CDR3 is made up of 14 amino acids. With 10 bases removed from V and 5 bases from J, the gap between germline ends came to 18 bases. The CDR3 is CATRRGTPDQPQHF. For the CDR3, the DNA is TGTGCCACCCGAAGGGGGACACCTGATCAGCCCCAGCATTTT.

The V gene is TRBV6-6, the J gene TRBJ2-7, with 12 bases matching TRBD2. The CDR3 contains 16 residues. V dropped 2 bases and J dropped 3; count of bases not matched to a gene: 5. Per the germline V gene, CDR1 is MNHNY and CDR2 is SVGAGI (reference sequence). CDR3 sequence: CASSYPGLAGLYEQYF. As DNA, the CDR3 is TGTGCCAGCAGTTACCCCGGACTAGCGGGACTCTACGAGCAGTACTTC.

Points on this clone: Mismatch with germline at one junction end may stem from a read error. V gene TRBV13 combines with J gene TRBJ2-2; TRBD1 aligns across 10 bases. This CDR3 spans 15 amino acids. Germline lookup yields CDR1 PRHDT and CDR2 FYEKMQ (reference sequence). CDR3 protein: CASSLGTGAVGELFF. As DNA, the CDR3 is TGTGCCAGCAGCCTAGGGACAGGGGCTGTCGGGGAGCTGTTTTTT.

CDR3 region: CASGWTGLGYTF. CDR3 bases: TGTGCCAGCGGATGGACAGGGCTTGGCTACACCTTC. This chain connects TRBV5-8 to TRBJ1-2; 8 bases are shared with TRBD1. The V and J ends lost 7 bases and 7 bases, in that order; junction bases with no gene match: 6. CDR3 size: 12 residues. Germline lookup yields CDR1 SGHTS and CDR2 YDEGEE.

On this clone itself: Other DNA sequences in the sample encode the same CDR3. The CDR3 DNA reads TGTGCCAGCAGCTTGGGGGTGAACACTGAAGCTTTCTTT. Its translation is CASSLGVNTEAFF. The chain recombines TRBV5-5 with TRBJ1-1; D is ambiguous. The CDR3 extends over 13 amino acids. V dropped 0 bases and J dropped 0 bases, with 3 bases sitting between them. Germline V lookup: CDR1 SGHKS, CDR2 YYEKEE (reference sequence). Full variable domain (rest looked up from reference TRBV5-5 and TRBJ1-1): DAGVTQSPTHLIKTRGQQVTLRCSPISGHKSVSWYQQVLGQGPQFIFQYYEKEERGRGNFPDRFSARQFPNYSSELNVNALLLGDSALYLCASSLGVNTEAFFGQGTRLTVV.

The V call is TRBV19, the J call TRBJ2-5, with D perhaps given as TRBD1 or TRBD2 (5 bases each). CDR1 and CDR2 (germline): LNHDA, SQIVND (reference sequence). This CDR3 has 11 amino acids. The V and J ends lost 5 bases and 5 bases respectively, with 6 bases between them. The CDR3 loop is CASSWGETQYF. CDR3 DNA sequence: TGTGCCAGTAGTTGGGGGGAGACCCAGTACTTC.

In this sample, this clone turned up once. The rearrangement links TRBV7-9 to TRBJ2-6; perhaps TRBD2 as D (5 bases). Trimming cost V 2 bases and J 1 base, with 12 bases left between them. The CDR3 loop spans 17 amino acids. Germline V CDR1 and CDR2: SEHNR, FQNEAQ (reference sequence). The CDR3 DNA is TGTGCCAGCAGCTTATTGAGGGCTGGGTCTGGGGCCAACGTCCTGACTTTC. Translation gives CASSLLRAGSGANVLTF.

The V and J genes are TRBV5-6 and TRBJ2-7; possibly TRBD1 for D (6 bases). Germline CDR1 reads SGHDT; CDR2 reads YYEEEE. V was shortened by 10 bases and J by 4 bases, with 15 bases between the two germline ends. The CDR3 is made up of 12 amino acids. The CDR3: CASTSGTYEQYF. In nucleotides, the CDR3 is TGTGCCTCAACCTCCGGGACATACGAGCAGTACTTC.

This chain joins TRBV6-6 and TRBJ2-7; the D is unclear. CDR1 is MNHNY and CDR2 is SVGAGI in the germline V gene (reference sequence). The CDR3 has 13 amino acids. The ends were cut back, 2 bases at V and 3 bases at J, with 8 bases in the middle. CDR3 bases: TGTGCCAGCAGTTACATGAGGATCTACGAGCAGTACTTC. Encoded protein: CASSYMRIYEQYF.

The V gene is TRBV11-1, the J gene TRBJ2-1; D perhaps matches TRBD1 (6 bases). The CDR3 extends over 16 amino acids. The germline V gene has CDR1 SGHAT and CDR2 FQDESV (reference sequence). V was clipped by 2 bases and J by 9 bases, with 20 bases between them. The chain's CDR3 is CASSLRGSGASGEQFF. DNA of the CDR3: TGTGCCAGCAGCTTAAGGGGATCAGGGGCGAGTGGTGAGCAGTTCTTC.

The chain carries TRBV4-1 and TRBJ2-7, with 11 positions matching TRBD2. The CDR3 is made up of 15 amino acids. Germline CDR1 and CDR2: MGHRA and YSYEKL. V was pared by 2 bases and J by 4 bases, with 4 bases of the junction left unmatched. The CDR3 DNA reads as TGCGCCAGCAGCCAAATAGCGGGGGGGATTTACGAGCAGTACTTC. Protein: CASSQIAGGIYEQYF.

Here the CDR3 reads CASSSPSGGAVEQYF. Here the CDR3 DNA reads TGTGCCAGCAGCTCTCCTAGCGGGGGGGCCGTCGAGCAGTACTTC. The chain joins TRBV5-6 to TRBJ2-7; TRBD2 aligns across 12 bases. CDR1 and CDR2 from the germline V gene are SGHDT and YYEEEE. The CDR3 length is 15 residues. J was trimmed by 6 bases and V by 3 bases; bases with no gene match: 7.